This entry describes one TCR beta chain. Its antigen remains unidentified. Clones were sequenced by immunoSEQ multiplex PCR, and TCRdb holds only the in-frame ones, with some missing. The table lists about 460,000 clones, about nine tenths of them singletons, with 1.7% in the top ten. As to treatment: 15 to 20 received Ad26.COV2.S at low or high dose, single or two shots; 5 received placebo; per-sample allocation not given. Sampling was performed 63 days after the first vaccine or placebo injection. What was given as vaccine was an Ad26 vector encoding Wuhan-strain SARS-CoV-2 spike. The entry originates in a study of Ad26.COV2.S vaccination and SARS-CoV-2 variants. About the study: Trial arm assignment for the donor was COV1001 Ad26.COV2.S. The study's findings and limits: Breadth and depth estimates from TCRs may understate total T cell responses. Greater spike-specific TCR breadth was seen in vaccine recipients than in placebo recipients.

Trimming cost V 2 bases and J 4 bases, with 10 bases left between them. CDR1 SGHDT and CDR2 YYEEEE come from the germline V gene. CDR3 size: 14 residues. The chain uses TRBV5-6 and TRBJ1-5; a weak D match, TRBD1 (6 bases). Sample: peripheral blood, taken in a trial of Ad26.COV2.S vaccine versus placebo. This clonotype was sampled from a person aged 18-65 years who received the Ad26.COV2.S COVID-19 vaccine or a placebo. CDR3 DNA: TGTGCCAGCAGCTTTGGACAGAATAATCAGCCCCAGCATTTT. Residues: CASSFGQNNQPQHF.